This TCR beta chain originates from a study of T cell clonality in common variable immunodeficiency. Study findings and constraints: Compared with controls, CVID subjects had fewer shared TCRbeta clones. Compared with healthy controls, CVID subjects showed increased TCRbeta clonality, mostly in about a third. Common variable immunodeficiency TCR beta sequences reportedly had fewer deletions and N-nucleotide insertions.

Per germline, CDR1 GTSNPN and CDR2 SVGIG (reference sequence). Germline trimming cut 6 bases from V and 6 bases from J; bases unmatched to any gene: 8. This CDR3 has 13 amino acids. Control and CVID samples contributed equal amounts of genomic DNA. Produced via immunoSEQ multiplex PCR; TCRdb's table is partial and in-frame only. The repertoire consists of tens of thousands of clones, none detected only once. In its sample, this clone was seen many times. No antigen is known for it. The read comes to an end 3 residues before the CDR3 does, leaving the germline J gene to fill in the end. What was sequenced was peripheral blood mononuclear cells. The receptor's source is a person aged 18 to 70 in good health. The chain couples TRBV30 to TRBJ2-3, with 8 positions matching TRBD2. The part of the CDR3 DNA that was read is TGTGCCTGTCTTCCGGGGGGGGAGGATACG. It is translated as CACLPGGEDT. In full, the CDR3 reads CACLPGGEDTQYF.